The 19 T cell receptor beta chains given below trace back to one sample, sequenced in a study of T cell responses to AZD1222 COVID-19 vaccine. The assay was immunoSEQ multiplex PCR, and TCRdb's table has in-frame clones only and misses some. Among 50,000 or so clones, about 80% were seen once, and the ten largest hold approximately 5.2%. The sample in question was peripheral blood, obtained 28 days after the second AZD1222 dose. These receptors were collected from an adult who received the AZD1222 COVID-19 vaccine.

This rearrangement joins TRBV7-2 to TRBJ2-3, with 12 bases that match TRBD2. The V segment lost 6 bases and the J segment 3 bases; nucleotides outside the gene matches: 10. The CDR3 is 17 amino acids. Germline loops: CDR1 SGHTA, CDR2 FQGNSA. CDR3 bases: TGTGCCAGCAGGCTAGCGGGGGGGCCAGGTGGAACAGATACGCAGTATTTT. It is translated as CASRLAGGPGGTDTQYF.

The chain joins TRBV27 to TRBJ1-4, with 9 positions matching TRBD1. J was trimmed by 4 bases and V by 4 bases; bases with no gene match: 4. Per germline, CDR1 MNHEY and CDR2 SMNVEV (reference sequence). This CDR3 spans 15 amino acids. CDR3 bases: TGTGCCAGCAGTTCAACAGGGGGCTTTAATGAAAAACTGTTTTTT. Its protein product is CASSSTGGFNEKLFF.

This chain connects TRBV25-1 to TRBJ1-4; D is undetermined. The CDR3 is made up of 14 amino acids. Germline loops: CDR1 MGHDK, CDR2 SYGVNS. The ends were cut back, 1 base at V and 6 bases at J, with 9 bases in the middle. The CDR3 sequence: CASSEFRDHEKLFF. CDR3 sequence (DNA): TGTGCCAGCAGTGAATTTAGGGATCATGAAAAACTGTTTTTT.

The gene calls are TRBV6-5 and TRBJ2-7; D not resolved. Trimming stripped 6 bases from V and 2 bases from J, with 11 bases between. The germline V gene has CDR1 MNHEY and CDR2 SVGAGI. The CDR3 contains 13 residues. CDR3 in amino acids: CASSQDGPYEQYF. The CDR3 DNA is TGTGCCAGCAGCCAAGACGGACCCTACGAGCAGTACTTC.

The chain combines TRBV6-4 with TRBJ1-1, with D perhaps matching TRBD1 (5 bases). This CDR3 comprises 10 residues. Germline V gene data show CDR1 as MRHNA and CDR2 as SNTAGT. V was trimmed by 11 bases and J by 10 bases, leaving 14 bases between them. The CDR3 DNA follows: TGTGCCCCAGGGTGGTGTGGAGCTTTCTTT. It codes for CAPGWCGAFF.

V usage is TRBV6-2 or TRBV6-3 and J usage is TRBJ2-3, with D unresolved. Germline V CDR1 and CDR2: MNHEY, SVGEGT. The CDR3 sequence is 14 residues long. Trimming took off 4 bases at V and 1 base at J, with 9 bases between the two ends. The CDR3 spells CASSSYAGTDTQYF. The CDR3 nucleotides are TGTGCCAGCAGTTCATATGCCGGCACAGATACGCAGTATTTT.

The V call is TRBV6-5, the J call TRBJ2-5, with D unresolved. The CDR3 covers 13 residues. Trimming removed 0 bases at V and 4 bases at J, with 6 bases between. Germline CDR1 reads MNHEY; CDR2 reads SVGAGI. CDR3 amino acids: CASSYSVAETQYF. The CDR3 nucleotides are TGTGCCAGCAGTTACTCGGTTGCAGAGACCCAGTACTTC.

The V and J genes are TRBV7-9 and TRBJ1-6, with D perhaps TRBD1 (5 bases). Germline V gene lookup returns CDR1 SEHNR and CDR2 FQNEAQ (reference sequence). This CDR3 has 12 amino acids. V lost 5 bases and J 13 bases, leaving 12 bases between the germline ends. CDR3 in amino acids: CASSRQTRPLHF. The CDR3 DNA is TGTGCCAGCAGCCGACAGACTCGGCCCCTCCACTTT. The full variable domain, rest sourced from reference TRBV7-9 and TRBJ1-6, is DTGVSQNPRHKITKRGQNVTFRCDPISEHNRLYWYRQTLGQGPEFLTYFQNEAQLEKSRLLSDRFSAERPKGSFSTLEIQRTEQGDSAMYLCASSRQTRPLHFGNGTRLTVT.

The V call is TRBV29-1, the J call TRBJ2-1; possibly TRBD1 or TRBD2 for D (5 bases each). Per the germline V gene, CDR1 is SQVTM and CDR2 is ANQGSEA. This CDR3 spans 13 amino acids. Trimming stripped 4 bases from V and 1 base from J, with 8 bases between. The CDR3 sequence: CSVGEGSYNEQFF. Written as DNA, the CDR3 is TGCAGCGTTGGTGAGGGGTCCTACAATGAGCAGTTCTTC.

The J gene is TRBJ1-1, the V gene TRBV27, with no clear D. Germline V lookup: CDR1 MNHEY, CDR2 SMNVEV (reference sequence). There are 14 residues in the CDR3. Trimming pared 3 bases from V and 0 bases from J, leaving 8 bases between. CDR3 in DNA: TGTGCCAGCAGTTTCCCGAGGGTGAACACTGAAGCTTTCTTT. Residues: CASSFPRVNTEAFF.

The chain links TRBV28 to TRBJ2-1; 9 bases map to TRBD1. Looked up from germline, CDR1 is MDHEN and CDR2 is SYDVKM. The CDR3 is 16 residues long. Unmatched junction bases numbered 7, after V lost 6 bases and J lost 1 base. In DNA, the CDR3 is TGTGCCAGCAGCCAACGGACAGGGGCTTCCTACAATGAGCAGTTCTTC. Its translation is CASSQRTGASYNEQFF.

The chain employs TRBV19 and TRBJ1-5; TRBD1 might be the D (6 bases). The CDR3 covers 12 residues. Germline V CDR1 and CDR2: LNHDA, SQIVND (reference sequence). Trimming left V 7 bases short and J 6 bases short, with 10 bases between. The CDR3 here is CASNQGFQPQHF. Here the CDR3 DNA reads TGTGCCAGTAATCAGGGGTTTCAGCCCCAGCATTTT.

The rearrangement joins TRBV2 to TRBJ1-5, with D hard to call. Per the germline V gene, CDR1 is SNHLY and CDR2 is FYNNEI. V lost 4 bases and J lost 4, with 14 bases in between. The CDR3 covers 15 residues. The CDR3 sequence: CASSVELGRNQPQHF. CDR3 DNA: TGTGCCAGCAGTGTAGAGTTGGGGAGGAATCAGCCCCAGCATTTT.

The chain has TRBV28 and TRBJ2-7; no clear D. CDR3 length equals 14 residues. Trimming left V 4 bases short and J 5 bases short, with 15 bases between. The germline V gene has CDR1 MDHEN and CDR2 SYDVKM. CDR3 coding DNA: TGTGCCAGCAGTTCGGGCGGCGCTAGGGACGAGCAGTACTTC. This encodes CASSSGGARDEQYF.

The CDR3 DNA is TGCGCCAGCAGCTTGCCTGCCCCCGGGACAGGGGGCATGGGAGATACGCAGTATTTT. Protein sequence: CASSLPAPGTGGMGDTQYF. The V and J genes are TRBV5-1 and TRBJ2-3, with 12 bases lining up with TRBD1. Germline V gives CDR1 SGHRS, CDR2 YFSETQ. The CDR3 is 19 amino acids. The V gene end was trimmed by 1 base and the J gene end by 5 bases; junction bases not matched to a gene: 14.

This clone was seen once. The sample has other DNA sequences that encode this CDR3 too. The chain carries TRBV15 and TRBJ1-1; D call uncertain. With 0 bases removed from V and 5 bases from J, the gap between germline ends came to 10 bases. The CDR3 has 14 residues. Germline V gene lookup returns CDR1 LNHNV and CDR2 YYDKDF (reference sequence). The CDR3 loop is CATSRDLGGTEAFF. DNA for the CDR3: TGTGCCACCAGCAGAGATCTAGGAGGGACTGAAGCTTTCTTT.

V usage is TRBV18 and J usage is TRBJ2-4; 7 bases match TRBD1. Germline CDR1 KGHSH, CDR2 LQKENI. V shed 3 bases and J 9 bases; nucleotides not matched to a gene: 8. The CDR3 is 14 amino acids. The CDR3 nucleotides read TGTGCCAGCTCACCTGGACAGGTAGGTACCATTCAGTACTTC. Its protein product is CASSPGQVGTIQYF.

V is TRBV19 and J is TRBJ1-5, with D maybe TRBD1 (6 bases). Trimming left V 0 bases short and J 4 bases short, with 10 bases between. CDR1 LNHDA and CDR2 SQIVND come from the germline V gene (reference sequence). The CDR3 is made up of 15 amino acids. The CDR3 sequence is CASSIEGRGNQPQHF. CDR3 nucleotides: TGTGCCAGTAGTATAGAGGGGAGGGGGAATCAGCCCCAGCATTTT.

The chain combines TRBV6-5 with TRBJ2-1, with 11 bases matching TRBD1. The J segment lost 7 bases and the V segment lost 4 bases, leaving 9 bases of the junction unmatched. Germline CDR1 and CDR2: MNHEY and SVGAGI. The CDR3 consists of 16 residues. CDR3 sequence reads: CASSSDRDRGMNEQFF. The CDR3 DNA is TGTGCCAGCAGTTCGGACCGGGACAGGGGGATGAATGAGCAGTTCTTC.